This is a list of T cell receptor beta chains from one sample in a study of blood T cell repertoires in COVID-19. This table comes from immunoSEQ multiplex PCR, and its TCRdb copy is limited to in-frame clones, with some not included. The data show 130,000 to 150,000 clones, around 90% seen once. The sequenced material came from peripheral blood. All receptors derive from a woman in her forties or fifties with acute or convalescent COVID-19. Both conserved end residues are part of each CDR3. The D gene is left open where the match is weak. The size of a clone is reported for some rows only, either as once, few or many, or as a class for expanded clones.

CASPSGYTF	TGTGCAAGTCCCTCCGGGTACACCTTC	-	TRBV12-2	TRBJ1-2	once
CASTASGGDTEAFF	TGTGCCAGCACCGCCTCGGGGGGGGACACTGAAGCTTTCTTT	-	TRBV7-6	TRBJ1-1	-
CATERELGETQYF	TGTGCCACGGAGCGGGAGTTGGGAGAGACCCAGTACTTC	TRBD2	TRBV10-3	TRBJ2-5	-
CASSLARQGDGYTF	TGCGCCAGCAGCTTGGCTCGACAGGGGGATGGCTACACCTTC	TRBD1	TRBV5-1	TRBJ1-2	-
CASSLGPADRGDTQYF	TGTGCCAGCAGCTTAGGACCCGCGGACAGGGGGGATACGCAGTATTTT	TRBD1	TRBV7-7	TRBJ2-3	-
CASRGTGKGDGYTF	TGTGCCAGCAGGGGGACAGGGAAGGGGGATGGCTACACCTTC	TRBD1	TRBV28	TRBJ1-2	few
CASSLPTATYEQYF	TGTGCCAGCAGCTTACCGACAGCAACCTACGAGCAGTACTTC	-	TRBV6-5	TRBJ2-7	-
CAWSVSLGNTEAFF	TGTGCCTGGAGTGTTAGCCTTGGGAACACTGAAGCTTTCTTT	-	TRBV30	TRBJ1-1	-
CASRKTGGNQPQHF	TGTGCCAGTAGAAAGACAGGGGGAAATCAGCCCCAGCATTTT	TRBD1	TRBV19	TRBJ1-5	-
CASSPQGFLATNEKLFF	TGTGCCAGCAGCCCACAGGGATTTCTTGCAACTAATGAAAAACTGTTTTTT	-	TRBV7-9	TRBJ1-4	-
CASSARTGLTQYF	TGCGCCAGCAGCGCCCGGACAGGGCTTACGCAGTATTTT	TRBD1	TRBV5-1	TRBJ2-3	once
CATRSQGASNYGYTF	TGTGCCACGCGAAGTCAGGGGGCGTCCAACTATGGCTACACCTTC	TRBD1	TRBV24-1	TRBJ1-2	-
CASSLWTSGGANEQFF	TGTGCCAGTAGTCTCTGGACTAGCGGGGGGGCGAATGAGCAGTTCTTC	TRBD2	TRBV19	TRBJ2-1	-
CASSLTGGPNEKLFF	TGTGCCAGCAGCTTGACAGGGGGCCCAAATGAAAAACTGTTTTTT	TRBD1	TRBV9	TRBJ1-4	-
CASSTRGPDTQYF	TGTGCCAGCAGTACCAGGGGGCCAGATACGCAGTATTTT	TRBD1	TRBV12-3/TRBV12-4	TRBJ2-3	-
CASKGAAGRNQPQHF	TGTGCCAGCAAAGGAGCGGCCGGTCGCAATCAGCCCCAGCATTTT	-	TRBV3-1/TRBV3-2	TRBJ1-5	-
CASRQRGGPVHTQYF	TGTGCCAGCAGGCAGCGGGGGGGCCCCGTCCATACGCAGTATTTT	TRBD2	TRBV7-8	TRBJ2-3	-
CASSLGSSYNEQFF	TGTGCCAGCAGTTTAGGGAGCTCCTACAATGAGCAGTTCTTC	-	TRBV27	TRBJ2-1	-
CASSLVGQLSYEQYF	TGCGCCAGCAGCTTGGTGGGACAACTCTCCTACGAGCAGTACTTC	-	TRBV5-1	TRBJ2-7	-
CASSYSLETQYF	TGTGCCAGCAGTTATTCTTTAGAGACCCAGTACTTC	-	TRBV6-2/TRBV6-3	TRBJ2-5	-
CAWSKGQDNSPLHF	TGTGCCTGGAGTAAGGGACAGGATAATTCACCCCTCCACTTT	TRBD1	TRBV30	TRBJ1-6	-
CASSQGRTEAFF	TGTGCCAGCAGCCAGGGAAGAACTGAAGCTTTCTTT	-	TRBV12-3/TRBV12-4	TRBJ1-1	-
CASSVAAGQGNSPLHF	TGTGCCAGCAGCGTAGCTGCGGGACAGGGGAATTCACCCCTCCACTTT	TRBD1	TRBV9	TRBJ1-6	-
CASSVPGQAPGEAFF	TGTGCCAGCAGCGTTCCGGGACAGGCGCCTGGGGAAGCTTTCTTT	TRBD1	TRBV9	TRBJ1-1	-
CASSSRGDYNEQFF	TGTGCCAGCAGCTCTCGGGGGGACTACAATGAGCAGTTCTTC	TRBD2	TRBV3-1/TRBV3-2	TRBJ2-1	-
CASSVAGIAGYTF	TGTGCCAGCAGCGTAGCGGGGATCGCCGGCTACACCTTC	-	TRBV5-5	TRBJ1-2	-
CASSYSGRAGGRPQHF	TGTGCCAGCAGTTATTCAGGCAGGGCGGGGGGGAGGCCCCAGCATTTT	-	TRBV6-9	TRBJ1-5	-
CASSIRGGELFF	TGTGCCAGTAGTATAAGAGGCGGGGAGCTGTTTTTT	-	TRBV19	TRBJ2-2	-
CASSLPRGLQEDTQYF	TGTGCCAGCAGTCTACCGCGGGGACTTCAAGAAGATACGCAGTATTTT	-	TRBV2	TRBJ2-3	-
CASSPGSQTIEAFF	TGTGCCAGCTCACCGGGGAGCCAGACTATTGAAGCTTTCTTT	-	TRBV18	TRBJ1-1	-
CARRLQGTPENTIYF	TGTGCCAGACGCCTACAGGGAACTCCCGAGAACACCATATATTTT	-	TRBV2	TRBJ1-3	-
CASSPDRGNNQPQHF	TGTGCCAGCAGCCCCGACAGGGGAAACAATCAGCCCCAGCATTTT	TRBD1	TRBV7-2	TRBJ1-5	-
CASSTLGGHYGYTF	TGTGCCAGCAGCACTTTGGGAGGCCACTATGGCTACACCTTC	-	TRBV27	TRBJ1-2	-
CASSYPRVQPQHF	TGTGCCAGCAGTTACCCGAGAGTTCAGCCCCAGCATTTT	-	TRBV6-2/TRBV6-3	TRBJ1-5	-
CASSSGGTSGARSYEQFF	TGTGCCAGCAGCTCGGGAGGGACTAGCGGAGCCCGAAGCTATGAGCAGTTCTTC	TRBD2	TRBV5-4	TRBJ2-1	-
CASSERTGTSGGTGELFF	TGTGCCAGCAGCGAGAGGACCGGGACTAGCGGGGGGACCGGGGAGCTGTTTTTT	TRBD2	TRBV9	TRBJ2-2	-
CASSIGGGQGLADNEQYF	TGTGCCAGTAGTATAGGGGGGGGGCAGGGACTAGCGGACAACGAGCAGTACTTC	TRBD2	TRBV19	TRBJ2-7	-
CASSLSPTSSDEQFF	TGTGCCAGCAGCCTTTCCCCGACTAGTAGCGATGAGCAGTTCTTC	-	TRBV5-4	TRBJ2-1	-
CASSPGLAGVTDTQYF	TGTGCCAGCAGCCCCGGGTTAGCGGGGGTCACAGATACGCAGTATTTT	TRBD2	TRBV9	TRBJ2-3	-
CASSQDREILTGKGYTF	TGTGCCAGCAGCCAAGACCGAGAGATATTGACAGGGAAGGGCTACACCTTC	TRBD1	TRBV14	TRBJ1-2	-
CASSERGYTEAFF	TGCGCCAGCAGTGAGAGGGGGTACACTGAAGCTTTCTTT	-	TRBV10-2	TRBJ1-1	-
CAGNRRSYEQYF	TGCGCCGGTAACAGGCGTTCCTACGAGCAGTACTTC	-	TRBV10-2	TRBJ2-7	-
CASSYSRDTEAFF	TGTGCCAGCAGTTACTCACGGGACACTGAAGCTTTCTTT	-	TRBV6-6	TRBJ1-1	-
CASSRGGGNEQFF	TGTGCCAGCAGCCGGGGAGGTGGCAATGAGCAGTTCTTC	-	TRBV5-8	TRBJ2-1	-
CAWSRGGDTEAFF	TGTGCCTGGAGTAGGGGGGGGGACACTGAAGCTTTCTTT	-	TRBV30	TRBJ1-1	-